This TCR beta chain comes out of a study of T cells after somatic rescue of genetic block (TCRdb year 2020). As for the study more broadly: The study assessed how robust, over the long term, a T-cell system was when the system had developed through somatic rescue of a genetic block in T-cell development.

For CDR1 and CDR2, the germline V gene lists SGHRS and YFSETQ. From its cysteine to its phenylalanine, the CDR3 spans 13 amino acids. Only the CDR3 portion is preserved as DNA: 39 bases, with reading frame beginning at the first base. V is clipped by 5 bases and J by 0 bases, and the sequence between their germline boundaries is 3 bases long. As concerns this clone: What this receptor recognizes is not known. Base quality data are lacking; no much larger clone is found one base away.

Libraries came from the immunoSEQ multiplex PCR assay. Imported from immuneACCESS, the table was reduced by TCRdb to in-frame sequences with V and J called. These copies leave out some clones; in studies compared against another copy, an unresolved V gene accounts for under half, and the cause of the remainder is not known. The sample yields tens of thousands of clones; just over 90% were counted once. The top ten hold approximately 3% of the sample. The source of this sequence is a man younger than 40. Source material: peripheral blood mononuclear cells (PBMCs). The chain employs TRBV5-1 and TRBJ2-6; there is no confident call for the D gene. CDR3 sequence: CASSTSGANVLTF. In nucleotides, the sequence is TGCGCCAGCAGTACCTCTGGGGCCAACGTCCTGACTTTC.